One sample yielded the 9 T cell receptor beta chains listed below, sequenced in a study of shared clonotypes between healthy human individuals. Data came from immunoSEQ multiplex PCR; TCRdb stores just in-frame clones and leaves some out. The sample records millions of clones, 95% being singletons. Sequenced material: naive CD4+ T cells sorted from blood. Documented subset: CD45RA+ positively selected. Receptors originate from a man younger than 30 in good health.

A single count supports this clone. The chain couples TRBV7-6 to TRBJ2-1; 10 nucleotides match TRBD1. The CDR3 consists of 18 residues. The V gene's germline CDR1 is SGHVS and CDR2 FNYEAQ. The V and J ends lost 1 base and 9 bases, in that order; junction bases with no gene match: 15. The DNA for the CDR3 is TGTGCCAGCAGCTTAGAAAGGGGGACAGGGGCCCCCTTAATTGAGCAGTTCTTC. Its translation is CASSLERGTGAPLIEQFF. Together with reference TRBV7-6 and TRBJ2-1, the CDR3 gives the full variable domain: GAGVSQSPRYKVTKRGQDVALRCDPISGHVSLYWYRQALGQGPEFLTYFNYEAQQDKSGLPNDRFSAERPEGSISTLTIQRTEQRDSAMYRCASSLERGTGAPLIEQFFGPGTRLTVL.

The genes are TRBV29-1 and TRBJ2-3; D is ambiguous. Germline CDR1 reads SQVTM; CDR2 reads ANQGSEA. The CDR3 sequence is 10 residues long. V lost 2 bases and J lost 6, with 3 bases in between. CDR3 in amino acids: CSVEYDTQYF. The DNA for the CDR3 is TGCAGCGTTGAATATGATACGCAGTATTTT.

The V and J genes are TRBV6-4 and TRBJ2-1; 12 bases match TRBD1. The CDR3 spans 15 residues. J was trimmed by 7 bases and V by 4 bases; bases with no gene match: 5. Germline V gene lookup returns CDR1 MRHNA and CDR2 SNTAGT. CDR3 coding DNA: TGTGCCAGCAGTGCGATGGGACAGGGGGCAAATGAGCAGTTCTTC. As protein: CASSAMGQGANEQFF.

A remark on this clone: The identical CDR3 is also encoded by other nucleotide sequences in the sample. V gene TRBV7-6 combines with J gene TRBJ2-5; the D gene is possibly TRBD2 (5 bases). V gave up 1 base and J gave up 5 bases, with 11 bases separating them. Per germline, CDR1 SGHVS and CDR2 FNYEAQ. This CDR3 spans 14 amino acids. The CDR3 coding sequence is TGTGCCAGCAGCTTAGGGCTAGCTGGTGAGACCCAGTACTTC. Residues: CASSLGLAGETQYF.

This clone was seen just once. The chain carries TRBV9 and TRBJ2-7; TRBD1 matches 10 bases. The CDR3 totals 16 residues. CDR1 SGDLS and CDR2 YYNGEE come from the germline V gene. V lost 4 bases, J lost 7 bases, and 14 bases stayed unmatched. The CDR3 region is CASSPLGTGAFGEQYF. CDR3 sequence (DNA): TGTGCCAGCAGCCCGTTGGGGACAGGGGCTTTTGGTGAGCAGTACTTC.

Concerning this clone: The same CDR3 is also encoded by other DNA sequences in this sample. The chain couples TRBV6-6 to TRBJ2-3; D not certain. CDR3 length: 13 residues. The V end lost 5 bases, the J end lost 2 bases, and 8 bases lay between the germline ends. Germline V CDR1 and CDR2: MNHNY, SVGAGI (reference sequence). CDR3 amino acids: CASSHPSTDTQYF. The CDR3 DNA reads TGTGCCAGCAGTCACCCGTCCACAGATACGCAGTATTTT.

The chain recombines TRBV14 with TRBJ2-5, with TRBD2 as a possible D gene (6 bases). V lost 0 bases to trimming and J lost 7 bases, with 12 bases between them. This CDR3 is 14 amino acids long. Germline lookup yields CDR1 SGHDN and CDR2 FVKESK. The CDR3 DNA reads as TGTGCCAGCAGCCAAGACCTGGGGGGTCCGACCCAGTACTTC. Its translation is CASSQDLGGPTQYF. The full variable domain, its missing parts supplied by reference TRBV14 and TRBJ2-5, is EAGVTQFPSHSVIEKGQTVTLRCDPISGHDNLYWYRRVMGKEIKFLLHFVKESKQDESGMPNNRFLAERTGGTYSTLKVQPAELEDSGVYFCASSQDLGGPTQYFGPGTRLLVL.

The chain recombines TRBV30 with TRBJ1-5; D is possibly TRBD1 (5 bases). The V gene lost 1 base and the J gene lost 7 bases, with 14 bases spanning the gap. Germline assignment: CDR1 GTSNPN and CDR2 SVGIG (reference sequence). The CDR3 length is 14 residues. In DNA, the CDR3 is TGTGCCTGGAGTGGGGACGGGGTGGGACAGCCCCAGCATTTT. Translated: CAWSGDGVGQPQHF.

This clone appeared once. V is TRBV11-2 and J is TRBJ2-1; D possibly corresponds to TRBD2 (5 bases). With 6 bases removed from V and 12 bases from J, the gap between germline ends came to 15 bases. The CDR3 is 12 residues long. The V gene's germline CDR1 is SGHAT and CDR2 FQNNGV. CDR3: CASSTLAAWQFF. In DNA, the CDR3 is TGTGCCAGCAGTACTCTAGCAGCCTGGCAGTTCTTC.